The T cell receptor (beta chain) described here comes from a study of metastatic and nonmetastatic thyroid tumors (dated by TCRdb to 2018 to 2021). As for the study more broadly: Repertoires from peripheral blood and from tumor or nodule tissue samples of malignant and benign thyroid patients were compared.

Libraries were made using PCR. The sample was run on an Illumina HiSeq 4000. High-throughput sequencing was used to profile the TCR beta-chain CDR3 region of each patient. The paper's data handling went like this. CDR3 differences across clinicopathological groups were used to build a classifier for discriminating distant-metastatic papillary thyroid cancer patients. The Shannon index was used to measure repertoire diversity, and the Morisita-Horn index was used to measure how similar tumor and blood repertoires were. In-frame beta chains were kept once TCRdb had trimmed the public reads at Q25 with fastp and called clones with MiXCR. TCRdb, not the authors, supplied the V and J calls. The sample contains approximately 14,000 clones, more than 10% of them found a single time. The ten largest make up approximately 14% of the sample. Trimming costs V 1 base and J 2 bases, and their ends lie 15 bases apart. The CDR3 contains 16 residues, cysteine and phenylalanine counted. Left in the record is the CDR3 DNA by itself, 48 bases read in frame from the first base. The CDR1 and CDR2 encoded by the germline V gene are SGHRS and YFSETQ.

Study-level results and caveats: TCR beta diversity was reported as significantly higher in malignant tumors than in benign nodules, in both blood and tumor samples.

Turning to this clone: There is no known antigen for this receptor. Base qualities are not at hand, and no much larger clone is one base apart.

No treatment had been received by any patient before thyroid surgery. Using T-cell receptor beta sequencing, the researchers looked back retrospectively at clinical samples from patients, gathered between about 2012 and 2019. Recombination joined TRBV5-1 with TRBJ2-5, with TRBD2 as a weak D call on 6 bases. The sequenced material came from blood. The TCR comes from a female donor with papillary thyroid cancer or a benign thyroid nodule (not recorded which). Some clones in this sample may be carry-over from other donors' samples. The bases are TGCGCCAGCAGCTTGTCCACGGGAGATCTACAAGAGACCCAGTACTTC. Its protein is CASSLSTGDLQETQYF.